The subject of this entry is one TCR beta chain. Germline CDR1 is MDHEN and CDR2 is SYDVKM. The CDR3 sequence is 14 residues long. Deletions cut 6 bases from V and 0 bases from J, with 11 bases between. These data belong to a study of cytomegalovirus exposure and HLA in healthy donors. The PCR had 60 Vbeta and 13 Jbeta primers. Sequencing was performed with immunoSEQ multiplex PCR; in TCRdb, only in-frame clones are kept and a portion is missing. The sample has 90,000 to 150,000 clones; around four fifths are singletons. This receptor was obtained from a woman in her thirties or forties in good health and CMV-seronegative. The gene calls are TRBV28 and TRBJ1-1, with D maybe TRBD1 (6 bases). Sequencing used PBMCs. CDR3 bases: TGTGCCAGCAGACTGAACAGGGTGAACACTGAAGCTTTCTTT. This codes for CASRLNRVNTEAFF.